A single sample is the source of the 4 T cell receptor beta chains below, sequenced in a study of blood T cell repertoires in COVID-19. Clones were sequenced by immunoSEQ multiplex PCR, and TCRdb holds only the in-frame ones, with some missing. This sample has around 32,000 clones, with approximately 86% found just once. The sample was peripheral blood. The receptors stem from a woman older than 75 with active or convalescent COVID-19.

The chain carries TRBV3-1 (or the pseudogene TRBV3-2) and TRBJ2-2, with D possibly matching TRBD2 (5 bases). Germline values: CDR1 LGHDT, CDR2 YNNKEL (reference sequence). This CDR3 has 14 residues. The V and J ends lost 4 bases and 1 base respectively, with 7 bases between them. The CDR3 coding sequence is TGTGCCAGCAGCCTCGGACTGAACACCGGGGAGCTGTTTTTT. Its protein is CASSLGLNTGELFF.

J is TRBJ1-6 and V is TRBV28, with a weak D call TRBD1 (5 bases). V was shortened by 6 bases and J by 10 bases, with 7 bases between the two germline ends. The CDR3 spans 11 residues. Germline lookup yields CDR1 MDHEN and CDR2 SYDVKM. CDR3 in amino acids: CASSSGSPLHF. CDR3 nucleotide sequence: TGTGCCAGCAGCTCAGGGTCACCCCTCCACTTT.

The gene calls are TRBV9 and TRBJ1-5; the D is unclear. Germline assignment: CDR1 SGDLS and CDR2 YYNGEE. The germline V and J ends were trimmed by 0 bases and 0 bases, with 13 bases remaining between them. This CDR3 is built from 17 residues. As DNA, the CDR3 is TGTGCCAGCAGCGTAGATGGGCTGTTTTATAGCAATCAGCCCCAGCATTTT. Translation: CASSVDGLFYSNQPQHF.

The rearrangement joins TRBV7-9 to TRBJ1-4; D possibly corresponds to TRBD1 (5 bases). The CDR3 runs to 15 residues. V lost 5 bases to trimming and J lost 1 base, with 11 bases between them. CDR1 is SEHNR and CDR2 is FQNEAQ in the germline V gene (reference sequence). CDR3 in DNA: TGTGCCAGCAGCCCTGGGGGGGGAACTAATGAAAAACTGTTTTTT. Its translation is CASSPGGGTNEKLFF. Drawing the rest from reference TRBV7-9 and TRBJ1-4, the complete variable domain is DTGVSQNPRHKITKRGQNVTFRCDPISEHNRLYWYRQTLGQGPEFLTYFQNEAQLEKSRLLSDRFSAERPKGSFSTLEIQRTEQGDSAMYLCASSPGGGTNEKLFFGSGTQLSVL.